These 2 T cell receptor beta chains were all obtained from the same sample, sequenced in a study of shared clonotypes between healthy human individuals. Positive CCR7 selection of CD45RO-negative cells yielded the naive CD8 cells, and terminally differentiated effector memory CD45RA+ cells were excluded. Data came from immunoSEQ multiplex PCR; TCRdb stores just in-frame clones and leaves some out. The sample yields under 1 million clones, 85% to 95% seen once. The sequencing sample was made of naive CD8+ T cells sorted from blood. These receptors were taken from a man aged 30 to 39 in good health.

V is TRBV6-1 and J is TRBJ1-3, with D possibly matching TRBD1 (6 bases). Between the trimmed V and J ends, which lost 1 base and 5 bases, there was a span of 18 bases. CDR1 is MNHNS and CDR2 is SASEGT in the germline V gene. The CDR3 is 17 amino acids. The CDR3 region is CASSEEHNRVSRNTIYF. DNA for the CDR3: TGTGCCAGCAGTGAAGAACATAACAGGGTTTCTCGAAACACCATATATTTT.

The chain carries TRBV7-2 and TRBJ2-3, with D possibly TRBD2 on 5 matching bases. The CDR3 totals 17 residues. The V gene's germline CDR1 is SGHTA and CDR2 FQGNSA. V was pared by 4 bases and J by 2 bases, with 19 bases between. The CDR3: CASSSGLGKRATDTQYF. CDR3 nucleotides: TGTGCCAGCAGCTCGGGATTAGGGAAGAGGGCCACAGATACGCAGTATTTT.